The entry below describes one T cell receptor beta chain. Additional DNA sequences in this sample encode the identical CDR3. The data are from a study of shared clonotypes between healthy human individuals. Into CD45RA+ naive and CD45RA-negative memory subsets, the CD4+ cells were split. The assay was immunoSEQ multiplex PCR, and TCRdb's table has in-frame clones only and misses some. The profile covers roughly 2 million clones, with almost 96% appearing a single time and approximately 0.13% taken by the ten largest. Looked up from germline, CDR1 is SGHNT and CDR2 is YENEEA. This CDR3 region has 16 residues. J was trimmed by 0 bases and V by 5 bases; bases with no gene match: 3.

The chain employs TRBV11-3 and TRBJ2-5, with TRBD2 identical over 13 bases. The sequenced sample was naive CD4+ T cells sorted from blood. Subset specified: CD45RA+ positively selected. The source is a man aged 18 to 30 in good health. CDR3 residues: CASSQGLAGYQETQYF. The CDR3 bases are TGTGCCAGCAGCCAGGGACTAGCGGGATACCAAGAGACCCAGTACTTC.